Presented here are 6 T cell receptor beta chains from one specimen sequenced in a study of cytomegalovirus exposure and HLA in healthy donors. Method: immunoSEQ multiplex PCR; TCRdb's copy keeps in-frame clones and lacks some. Here the sample spans some 150,000 clones, 87% being singletons. Sequenced input: PBMCs. These receptors were collected from a man between 18 and 29 years old in good health and CMV-seropositive.

Here the CDR3 DNA reads TGTGCCTGGAGTTCGACGGGGACCCAGTACTTC. It codes for CAWSSTGTQYF. V usage is TRBV30 and J usage is TRBJ2-5; unclear D gene. CDR1 is GTSNPN and CDR2 is SVGIG in the germline V gene (reference sequence). V was cut by 2 bases and J by 7 bases, with 8 bases left in between. The CDR3 runs 11 residues.

This clone came up once. The V gene is TRBV29-1, the J gene TRBJ2-1; TRBD1 aligns across 9 bases. V lost 3 bases, J lost 8 bases, and 5 bases stayed unmatched. The CDR3 is 13 residues long. CDR1 and CDR2 from the germline V gene are SQVTM and ANQGSEA. The CDR3 protein is CSVEGQGNYEQFF. The CDR3 bases are TGCAGCGTTGAGGGACAGGGAAACTATGAGCAGTTCTTC.

The genes are TRBV5-5 and TRBJ1-1, with 8 bases identical to TRBD1. The trim removed 3 bases at V and 1 base at J, leaving 2 bases unmatched. CDR3 size: 14 residues. The germline CDR1 and CDR2 sequences are SGHKS and YYEKEE (reference sequence). CDR3 protein: CASSWGTGNTEAFF. Written as DNA, the CDR3 is TGTGCCAGCAGCTGGGGGACAGGGAACACTGAAGCTTTCTTT.

Here the CDR3 reads CASRADRVEEQYF. CDR3 DNA: TGTGCCAGCAGGGCCGACAGGGTGGAGGAGCAGTACTTC. V gene TRBV2 combines with J gene TRBJ2-7; 7 bases map to TRBD1. Germline CDR1 and CDR2: SNHLY and FYNNEI. The J segment lost 7 bases and the V segment lost 6 bases, leaving 9 bases of the junction unmatched. The length of the CDR3 is 13 residues.

Here the CDR3 DNA reads TGTGCCAGCTCCACCTCCAGCTCTGGAAACACCATATATTTT. It codes for CASSTSSSGNTIYF. J is TRBJ1-3 and V is TRBV18, with D hard to call. Trimming removed 6 bases at V and 0 bases at J, with 9 bases between. The CDR3 is 14 amino acids. Germline assignment: CDR1 KGHSH and CDR2 LQKENI.

The chain recombines TRBV11-2 with TRBJ1-5, with no clear D. The germline gives CDR1 SGHAT, CDR2 FQNNGV. The CDR3 spans 14 residues. V lost 2 bases to trimming and J lost 5 bases, with 10 bases between them. CDR3 sequence: CASSLYLTDQPQHF. The CDR3 nucleotides read TGTGCCAGCAGCTTATACCTAACTGATCAGCCCCAGCATTTT. Combining the CDR3 with reference TRBV11-2 and TRBJ1-5 gives the whole variable domain EAGVAQSPRYKIIEKRQSVAFWCNPISGHATLYWYQQILGQGPKLLIQFQNNGVVDDSQLPKDRFSAERLKGVDSTLKIQPAKLEDSAVYLCASSLYLTDQPQHFGDGTRLSIL.